This T cell receptor beta chain derives from a study of blood T cells in healthy people across ages. Study-wide points: Higher naive T cell percentage went strongly together with higher TCR beta diversity.

Comments on this clonotype: Its antigen is still unknown.

The authors ran a second PCR of about 6 to 11 cycles using a sample-barcoded 5' primer and a J-beta primer mix. MiXCR was run by TCRdb on the 5' RACE reads, yielding one entry per CDR3 protein. The data show 1.5 million or so distinct CDR3 sequences, with approximately 40% seen just once and around 8% held by the top ten. The CDR3 spans 15 residues. Germline V gene sequence: CDR1 MGHDK, CDR2 SYGVNS. The V gene lost 2 bases and the J gene lost 6 bases, with 14 bases spanning the gap. The chain employs TRBV25-1 and TRBJ2-1; D is ambiguous. This sequence originates from a woman aged 18-30 years in good health. Source material: blood. CDR3 sequence reads: CASSEGSWLRNEQFF. CDR3 bases: TGTGCCAGCAGTGAAGGAAGTTGGCTCCGCAATGAGCAGTTCTTC.